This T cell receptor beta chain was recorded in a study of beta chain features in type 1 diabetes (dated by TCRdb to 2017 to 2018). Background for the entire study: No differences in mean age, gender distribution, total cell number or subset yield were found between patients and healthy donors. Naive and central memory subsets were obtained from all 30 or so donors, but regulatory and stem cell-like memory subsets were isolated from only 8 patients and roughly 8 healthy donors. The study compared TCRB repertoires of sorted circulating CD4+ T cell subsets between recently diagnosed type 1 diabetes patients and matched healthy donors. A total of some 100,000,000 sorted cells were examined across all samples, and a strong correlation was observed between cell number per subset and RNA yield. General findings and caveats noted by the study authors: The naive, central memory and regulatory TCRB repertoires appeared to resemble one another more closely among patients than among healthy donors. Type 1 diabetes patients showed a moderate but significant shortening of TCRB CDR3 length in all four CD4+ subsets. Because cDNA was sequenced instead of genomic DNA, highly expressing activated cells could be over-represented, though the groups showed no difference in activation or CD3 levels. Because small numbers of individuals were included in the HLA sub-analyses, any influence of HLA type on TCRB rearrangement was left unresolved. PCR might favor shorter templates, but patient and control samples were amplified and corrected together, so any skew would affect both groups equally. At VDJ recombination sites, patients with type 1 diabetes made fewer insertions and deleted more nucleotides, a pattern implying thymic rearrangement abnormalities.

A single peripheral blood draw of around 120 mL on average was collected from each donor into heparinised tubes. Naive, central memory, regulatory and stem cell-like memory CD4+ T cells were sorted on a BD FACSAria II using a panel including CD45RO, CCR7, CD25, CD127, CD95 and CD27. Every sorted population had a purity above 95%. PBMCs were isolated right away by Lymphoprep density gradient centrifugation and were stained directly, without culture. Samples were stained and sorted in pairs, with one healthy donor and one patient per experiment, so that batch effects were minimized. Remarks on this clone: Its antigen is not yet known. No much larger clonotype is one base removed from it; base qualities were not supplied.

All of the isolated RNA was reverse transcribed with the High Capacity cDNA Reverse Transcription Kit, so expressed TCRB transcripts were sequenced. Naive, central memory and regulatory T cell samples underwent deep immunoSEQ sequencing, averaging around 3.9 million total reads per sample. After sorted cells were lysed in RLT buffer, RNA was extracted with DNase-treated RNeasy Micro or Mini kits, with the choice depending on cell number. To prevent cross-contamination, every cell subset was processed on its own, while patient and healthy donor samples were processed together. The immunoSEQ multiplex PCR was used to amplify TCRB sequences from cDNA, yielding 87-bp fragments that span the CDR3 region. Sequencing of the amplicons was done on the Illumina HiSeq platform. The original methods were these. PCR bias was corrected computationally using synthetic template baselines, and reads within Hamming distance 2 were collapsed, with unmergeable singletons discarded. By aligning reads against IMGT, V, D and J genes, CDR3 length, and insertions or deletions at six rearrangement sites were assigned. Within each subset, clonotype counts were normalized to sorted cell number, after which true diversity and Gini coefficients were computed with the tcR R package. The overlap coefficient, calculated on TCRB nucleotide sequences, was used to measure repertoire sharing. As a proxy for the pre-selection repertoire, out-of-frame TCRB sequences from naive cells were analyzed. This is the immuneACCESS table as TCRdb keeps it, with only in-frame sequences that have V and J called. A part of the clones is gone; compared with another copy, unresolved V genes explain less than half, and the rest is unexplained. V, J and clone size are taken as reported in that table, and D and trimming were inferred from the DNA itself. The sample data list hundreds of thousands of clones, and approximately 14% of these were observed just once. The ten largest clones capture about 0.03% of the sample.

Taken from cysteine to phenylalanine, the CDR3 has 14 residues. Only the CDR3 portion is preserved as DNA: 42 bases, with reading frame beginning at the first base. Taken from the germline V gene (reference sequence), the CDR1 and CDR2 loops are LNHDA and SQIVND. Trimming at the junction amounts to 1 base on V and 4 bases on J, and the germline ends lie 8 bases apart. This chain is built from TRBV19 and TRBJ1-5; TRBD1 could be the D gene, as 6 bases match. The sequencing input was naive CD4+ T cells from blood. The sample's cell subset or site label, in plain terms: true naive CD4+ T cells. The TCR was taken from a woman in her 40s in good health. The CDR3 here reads CASSIVRGNQPQHF. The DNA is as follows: TGTGCCAGTAGTATAGTAAGGGGGAATCAGCCCCAGCATTTT.